This is a list of T cell receptor beta chains from one sample in a study of cytomegalovirus exposure and HLA in healthy donors. Measured with immunoSEQ multiplex PCR; TCRdb has only the in-frame clones, and not every one. The sample lists about 150,000 clones; 70% were seen once. The specimen sequenced was PBMCs. Receptor source: a woman aged 55-70 years in good health and CMV-seropositive. Both conserved end residues are part of each CDR3. The order of the fields is J gene, V gene, CDR3 protein.

j_call: TRBJ2-7
v_call: TRBV7-7
cdr3_aa: CASSPTLCEQYF

j_call: TRBJ1-5
v_call: TRBV6-5
cdr3_aa: CASSGGRDNQPQHF

j_call: TRBJ2-1
v_call: TRBV11-3
cdr3_aa: CASSPLGGTDEQFF

j_call: TRBJ2-3
v_call: TRBV5-1
cdr3_aa: CASSFPRQGQDTQYF

j_call: TRBJ1-1
v_call: TRBV5-4
cdr3_aa: CASGEMNTEAFF

j_call: TRBJ2-7
v_call: TRBV28
cdr3_aa: CASRGTGQSYEQYF

j_call: TRBJ1-5
v_call: TRBV10-3
cdr3_aa: CAISESRGNQPQHF

j_call: TRBJ2-7
v_call: TRBV10-3
cdr3_aa: CASQGGTGYSEQYF

j_call: TRBJ2-5
v_call: TRBV5-1
cdr3_aa: CASSSGTSGFQETQYF

j_call: TRBJ1-5
v_call: TRBV28
cdr3_aa: CASSQGTFGNQPQHF

j_call: TRBJ1-1
v_call: TRBV7-2
cdr3_aa: CASSYRHGVSGAFF

j_call: TRBJ1-2
v_call: TRBV19
cdr3_aa: CASSPTDNYGYTF

j_call: TRBJ2-7
v_call: TRBV6-5
cdr3_aa: CASGGLATEQYF

j_call: TRBJ2-3
v_call: TRBV27
cdr3_aa: CASSLSSGSGTQYF

j_call: TRBJ2-5
v_call: TRBV5-5
cdr3_aa: CASSFGQLQETQYF

j_call: TRBJ1-1
v_call: TRBV7-9
cdr3_aa: CASSFRKNTEAFF

j_call: TRBJ2-2
v_call: TRBV28
cdr3_aa: CASSFREARGTGELFF

j_call: TRBJ2-1
v_call: TRBV7-6
cdr3_aa: CASSHRGQGERNEQFF

j_call: TRBJ1-2
v_call: TRBV5-6
cdr3_aa: CASSHSGQGAYGYTF

j_call: TRBJ2-7
v_call: TRBV6-1
cdr3_aa: CASSPTGPYEQYF

j_call: TRBJ2-2
v_call: TRBV19
cdr3_aa: CASTRLAGTGELFF

j_call: TRBJ2-7
v_call: TRBV28
cdr3_aa: CASSLTESYEQYF

j_call: TRBJ1-2
v_call: TRBV27
cdr3_aa: CASRTGGAGGYTF

j_call: TRBJ2-2
v_call: TRBV2
cdr3_aa: CASSEVGTGSTGELFF

j_call: TRBJ1-1
v_call: TRBV5-1
cdr3_aa: CASSLRQGNTEAFF